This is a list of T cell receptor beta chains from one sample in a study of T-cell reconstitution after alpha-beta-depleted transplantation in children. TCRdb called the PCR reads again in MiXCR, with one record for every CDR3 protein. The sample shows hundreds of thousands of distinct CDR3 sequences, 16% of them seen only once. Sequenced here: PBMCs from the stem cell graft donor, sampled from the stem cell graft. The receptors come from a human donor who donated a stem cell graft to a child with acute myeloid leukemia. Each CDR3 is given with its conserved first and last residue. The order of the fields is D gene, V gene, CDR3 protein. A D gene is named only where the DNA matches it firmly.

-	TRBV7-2	CASSFDRSYNSPLHF
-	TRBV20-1	CSASPGRQHGTQYF
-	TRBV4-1	CASSEREQGFDPRTYGYTF
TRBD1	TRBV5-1	CASSYQQGTNTEAFF
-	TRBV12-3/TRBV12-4	CASRGIQETQYF
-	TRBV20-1	CSARELPKRLISYNEQFF
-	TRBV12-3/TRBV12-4	CASSLNQNTEAFF
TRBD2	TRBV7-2	CASSSVAGETETQYF
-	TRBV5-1	CASRAGEAKNIQYF
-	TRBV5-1	CASSLERYNEQFF
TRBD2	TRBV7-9	CASSLLASGDTDTQYF
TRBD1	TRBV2	CASRYRQGIDEQYF
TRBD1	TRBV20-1	CSAGPTGGTDTQYF
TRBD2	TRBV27	CASSFLASGSYNEQFF
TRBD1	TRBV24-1	CATSEHHGTGGYEQFF
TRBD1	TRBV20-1	CSARDRRGRVTEAFF
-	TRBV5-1	CASSLTGQPNEKLFF
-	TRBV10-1	CASKEGSSNQPQHF
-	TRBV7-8	CASSLRQDTEAFF
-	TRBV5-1	CASSLGQSNYGYTF
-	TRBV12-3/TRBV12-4	CASSLQVGVYEQYF
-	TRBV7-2	CASSFGRAGDNSPLHF
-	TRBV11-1	CASSGGNEKLFF
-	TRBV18	CASSPDRYQETQYF
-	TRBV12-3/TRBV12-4	CASPYLGTEAFF
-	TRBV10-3	CAISESKSRYGYTF
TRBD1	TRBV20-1	CSAKSVKGAFTEAFF
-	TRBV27	CASRWLGGDGGYTF
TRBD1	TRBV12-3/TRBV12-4	CASRGTGFAFF
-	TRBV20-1	CSAPLASYNEQFF
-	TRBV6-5	CASSYSAALQGLTGELFF
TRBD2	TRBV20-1	CSADGLAGDQAYEQFF
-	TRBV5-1	CASSSPGNGYTF
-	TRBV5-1	CASSFGVELFF
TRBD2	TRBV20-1	CSARGLTSGGATDTQYF
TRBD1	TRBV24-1	CATSDPGTGSPETQYF
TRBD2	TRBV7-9	CASSISGGGYNEQFF
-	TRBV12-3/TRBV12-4	CASTPGRELFF
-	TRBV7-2	CASSSLGVGTEAFF
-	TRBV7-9	CASSLERVNYGYTF
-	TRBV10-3	CAIKADRGNQPQHF
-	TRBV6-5	CASSYGPDRDSGNTIYF